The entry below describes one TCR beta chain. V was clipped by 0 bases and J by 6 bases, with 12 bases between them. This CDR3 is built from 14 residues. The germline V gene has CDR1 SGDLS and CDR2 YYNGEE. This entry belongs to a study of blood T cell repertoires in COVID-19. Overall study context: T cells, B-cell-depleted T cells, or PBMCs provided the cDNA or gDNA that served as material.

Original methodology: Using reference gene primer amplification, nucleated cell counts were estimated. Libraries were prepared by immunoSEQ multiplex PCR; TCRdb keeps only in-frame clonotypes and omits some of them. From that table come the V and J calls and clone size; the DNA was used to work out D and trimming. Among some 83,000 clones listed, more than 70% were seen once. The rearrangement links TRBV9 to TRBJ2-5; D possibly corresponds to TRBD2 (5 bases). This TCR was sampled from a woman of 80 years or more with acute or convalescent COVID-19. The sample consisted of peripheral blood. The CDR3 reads CASSVEGAAKTQYF. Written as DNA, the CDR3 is TGTGCCAGCAGCGTAGAGGGAGCAGCAAAGACCCAGTACTTC.